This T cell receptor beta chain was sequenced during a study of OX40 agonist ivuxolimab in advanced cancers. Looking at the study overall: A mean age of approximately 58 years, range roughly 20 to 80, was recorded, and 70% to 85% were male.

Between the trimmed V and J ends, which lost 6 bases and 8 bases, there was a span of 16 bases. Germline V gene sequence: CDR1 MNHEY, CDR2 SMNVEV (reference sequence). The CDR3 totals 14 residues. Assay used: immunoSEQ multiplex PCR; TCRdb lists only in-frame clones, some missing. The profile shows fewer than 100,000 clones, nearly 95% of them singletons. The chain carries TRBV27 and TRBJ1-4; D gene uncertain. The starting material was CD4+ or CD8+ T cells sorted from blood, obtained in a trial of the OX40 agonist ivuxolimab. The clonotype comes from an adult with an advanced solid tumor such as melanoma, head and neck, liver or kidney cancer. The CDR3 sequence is CASRILGSGEKLFF. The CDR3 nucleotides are TGTGCCAGCAGAATTCTTGGGTCGGGAGAAAAACTGTTTTTT.